The sequence of this T cell receptor beta chain was determined in a study of shared clonotypes between healthy human individuals. CD45RO negativity and positive selection for CCR7 defined naive CD8 cells, a population that excluded terminally differentiated effector memory CD45RA+ cells. Germline-derived CDR1 and CDR2 are SGHAT and FQNNGV. The V end lost 1 base, the J end lost 4 bases, and 13 bases lay between the germline ends. The CDR3 has 15 amino acids. Using immunoSEQ multiplex PCR, the repertoire was profiled, and TCRdb retains in-frame clones only, with some absent. The sample lists around 1.9 million clones, 85% to 95% occurring once.

The sample was naive CD8+ T cells from PBMCs. The V and J genes are TRBV11-2 and TRBJ2-5; tentatively, D is TRBD2 (6 bases). This TCR was sampled from a man between 18 and 35 years old in good health. Some clones in this sample may be carry-over from other donors' samples. In nucleotides, the CDR3 is TGTGCCAGCAGCTTAGGGCCGGGAGCAGGAGAGACCCAGTACTTC. Translated, it gives CASSLGPGAGETQYF.